The rows below give T cell receptor beta chains drawn from one sample of a study of blood T cell repertoires in COVID-19. Profiled with immunoSEQ multiplex PCR; TCRdb holds only in-frame clones, not every one. The sample carries some 50,000 clones, more than 70% recorded once. Material for sequencing was peripheral blood. Receptors were obtained from a woman aged 80 or older with acute or convalescent COVID-19. Each CDR3 is given with its conserved first and last residue. A D gene is named only where the DNA matches it firmly. Clone sizes are given selectively: once, few, many, or a class where the clone is expanded.

d_call: .; v_call: TRBV5-4; j_call: TRBJ1-1; clone_size: .; cdr3_aa: CASSGWDTLNTEAFF; cdr3_nt: TGTGCCAGCAGCGGTTGGGACACACTGAACACTGAAGCTTTCTTT
d_call: TRBD1; v_call: TRBV19; j_call: TRBJ1-5; clone_size: .; cdr3_aa: CASSSTPRGQVLSNQPQHF; cdr3_nt: TGTGCCAGTAGTTCCACGCCGCGAGGACAGGTGCTTAGCAATCAGCCCCAGCATTTT
d_call: .; v_call: TRBV5-1; j_call: TRBJ2-7; clone_size: .; cdr3_aa: CASSLGGQNYEQYF; cdr3_nt: TGCGCCAGCAGCTTGGGGGGCCAAAATTACGAGCAGTACTTC
d_call: .; v_call: TRBV19; j_call: TRBJ1-5; clone_size: .; cdr3_aa: CASSIDPSSNQPQHF; cdr3_nt: TGTGCCAGTAGTATAGATCCCAGTAGCAATCAGCCCCAGCATTTT
d_call: TRBD2; v_call: TRBV5-1; j_call: TRBJ2-7; clone_size: .; cdr3_aa: CASSLLAGGSLSYEQYF; cdr3_nt: TGCGCCAGCAGCTTGTTAGCGGGGGGGTCACTCTCCTACGAGCAGTACTTC
d_call: .; v_call: TRBV11-2; j_call: TRBJ1-1; clone_size: few; cdr3_aa: CASSFRYNTEAFF; cdr3_nt: TGTGCCAGCAGCTTCAGGTATAACACTGAAGCTTTCTTT
d_call: .; v_call: TRBV7-3; j_call: TRBJ2-7; clone_size: .; cdr3_aa: CASSIQQGFIYEQYF; cdr3_nt: TGTGCCAGCAGCATTCAACAGGGATTTATCTACGAGCAGTACTTC
d_call: .; v_call: TRBV3-1/TRBV3-2; j_call: TRBJ2-7; clone_size: .; cdr3_aa: CASSQVGRTYEQYF; cdr3_nt: TGTGCCAGCAGCCAAGTGGGCAGAACCTACGAGCAGTACTTC
d_call: TRBD1; v_call: TRBV6-5; j_call: TRBJ1-4; clone_size: .; cdr3_aa: CASSRGPYEKLFF; cdr3_nt: TGTGCCAGCAGCAGGGGGCCTTATGAAAAACTGTTTTTT
d_call: .; v_call: TRBV5-1; j_call: TRBJ2-7; clone_size: .; cdr3_aa: CASSSSRTGSNEQYF; cdr3_nt: TGCGCCAGCAGCTCTAGCCGAACAGGGAGTAACGAGCAGTACTTC
d_call: .; v_call: TRBV4-1; j_call: TRBJ2-1; clone_size: .; cdr3_aa: CASSQEGGGVNEQFF; cdr3_nt: TGCGCCAGCAGCCAAGAAGGGGGGGGTGTCAATGAGCAGTTCTTC
d_call: TRBD1; v_call: TRBV5-1; j_call: TRBJ1-2; clone_size: .; cdr3_aa: CASSVDRADYGYTF; cdr3_nt: TGCGCCAGCAGCGTGGACAGGGCCGACTATGGCTACACCTTC
d_call: .; v_call: TRBV11-3; j_call: TRBJ2-3; clone_size: once; cdr3_aa: CASSLDGAGTQYF; cdr3_nt: TGTGCCAGCAGCTTAGACGGCGCGGGTACGCAGTATTTT
d_call: .; v_call: TRBV6-5; j_call: TRBJ2-7; clone_size: .; cdr3_aa: CASSSYNGRTNEQYF; cdr3_nt: TGTGCCAGCAGTTCATATAATGGGCGAACGAACGAGCAGTACTTC
d_call: TRBD1; v_call: TRBV2; j_call: TRBJ2-3; clone_size: .; cdr3_aa: CASSPTLTGTGEPISTDTQYF; cdr3_nt: TGTGCCAGCAGTCCAACACTTACCGGGACAGGGGAACCGATTAGCACAGATACGCAGTATTTT
d_call: TRBD2; v_call: TRBV7-9; j_call: TRBJ2-3; clone_size: .; cdr3_aa: CASSFGGGAGDTQYF; cdr3_nt: TGTGCCAGCAGCTTTGGCGGGGGGGCCGGGGATACGCAGTATTTT
d_call: TRBD1; v_call: TRBV11-2; j_call: TRBJ2-7; clone_size: .; cdr3_aa: CASSLAGAWGTGGYEQYF; cdr3_nt: TGTGCCAGCAGCTTAGCGGGGGCTTGGGGGACAGGGGGCTACGAGCAGTACTTC
d_call: .; v_call: TRBV5-1; j_call: TRBJ1-2; clone_size: .; cdr3_aa: CASSPLTGFPYGYTF; cdr3_nt: TGCGCCAGCAGCCCGCTCACAGGGTTCCCCTATGGCTACACCTTC
d_call: TRBD1; v_call: TRBV19; j_call: TRBJ1-4; clone_size: .; cdr3_aa: CASSMDRGTVANEKLFF; cdr3_nt: TGTGCCAGTAGTATGGACAGGGGGACGGTCGCTAATGAAAAACTGTTTTTT
d_call: TRBD1; v_call: TRBV5-4; j_call: TRBJ2-1; clone_size: .; cdr3_aa: CASSARVGTDNNEQFF; cdr3_nt: TGTGCCAGCAGCGCGCGGGTAGGGACAGACAACAATGAGCAGTTCTTC
d_call: .; v_call: TRBV11-3; j_call: TRBJ2-5; clone_size: .; cdr3_aa: CASSSGLGGGETQYF; cdr3_nt: TGTGCCAGCAGCTCCGGACTAGGGGGAGGGGAGACCCAGTACTTC
d_call: TRBD2; v_call: TRBV7-2; j_call: TRBJ2-2; clone_size: once; cdr3_aa: CASSPDVSGGAYTGELFF; cdr3_nt: TGTGCCAGCAGCCCGGACGTTAGCGGGGGGGCTTACACCGGGGAGCTGTTTTTT
d_call: TRBD1; v_call: TRBV29-1; j_call: TRBJ2-7; clone_size: .; cdr3_aa: CSARQGRGVEQYF; cdr3_nt: TGCAGCGCCCGACAGGGAAGAGGTGTCGAGCAGTACTTC
d_call: .; v_call: TRBV11-2; j_call: TRBJ1-1; clone_size: .; cdr3_aa: CASSFWGDTEAFF; cdr3_nt: TGTGCCAGCAGCTTCTGGGGGGATACTGAAGCTTTCTTT
d_call: TRBD1; v_call: TRBV7-2; j_call: TRBJ1-2; clone_size: .; cdr3_aa: CASSFLGTVHGYTF; cdr3_nt: TGTGCCAGCAGCTTTCTCGGGACAGTGCATGGCTACACCTTC
d_call: TRBD1; v_call: TRBV27; j_call: TRBJ1-5; clone_size: .; cdr3_aa: CASSPLDRGSNQPQHF; cdr3_nt: TGTGCCAGCAGTCCCCTGGACAGGGGAAGCAATCAGCCCCAGCATTTT
d_call: .; v_call: TRBV30; j_call: TRBJ2-5; clone_size: .; cdr3_aa: CAWWGDSQETQYF; cdr3_nt: TGTGCCTGGTGGGGGGACAGTCAAGAGACCCAGTACTTC
d_call: TRBD1; v_call: TRBV6-5; j_call: TRBJ1-2; clone_size: .; cdr3_aa: CASSLTDRGLYGYTF; cdr3_nt: TGTGCCAGCAGTTTAACCGACAGGGGACTCTATGGCTACACCTTC
d_call: .; v_call: TRBV3-1/TRBV3-2; j_call: TRBJ1-3; clone_size: .; cdr3_aa: CASSLFSGNTIYF; cdr3_nt: TGTGCCAGCAGCCTCTTCTCTGGAAACACCATATATTTT
d_call: .; v_call: TRBV6-5; j_call: TRBJ2-3; clone_size: once; cdr3_aa: CASRRVFGNTQYF; cdr3_nt: TGTGCCAGCAGACGGGTGTTCGGTAATACGCAGTATTTT
d_call: TRBD2; v_call: TRBV15; j_call: TRBJ2-5; clone_size: .; cdr3_aa: CATSPGLAGGETQYF; cdr3_nt: TGTGCCACCAGCCCGGGACTAGCGGGGGGGGAGACCCAGTACTTC
d_call: .; v_call: TRBV10-2; j_call: TRBJ1-2; clone_size: few; cdr3_aa: CASSEHGNYGYTF; cdr3_nt: TGCGCCAGCAGTGAGCACGGGAACTATGGCTACACCTTC
d_call: .; v_call: TRBV6-5; j_call: TRBJ1-2; clone_size: .; cdr3_aa: CASRTTGSRGYTF; cdr3_nt: TGTGCCAGCAGGACGACAGGTTCTAGGGGCTACACCTTC
d_call: .; v_call: TRBV7-9; j_call: TRBJ1-1; clone_size: .; cdr3_aa: CASSLDGGYRVWAFF; cdr3_nt: TGTGCCAGCAGCTTAGACGGGGGGTACAGGGTGTGGGCTTTCTTT
d_call: .; v_call: TRBV19; j_call: TRBJ1-1; clone_size: once; cdr3_aa: CASSNTLNTEAFF; cdr3_nt: TGTGCCAGTAGTAACACACTGAACACTGAAGCTTTCTTT
d_call: TRBD2; v_call: TRBV7-3; j_call: TRBJ2-1; clone_size: .; cdr3_aa: CASSLMPSGGNNEQFF; cdr3_nt: TGTGCCAGCAGCTTAATGCCTAGCGGGGGAAACAATGAGCAGTTCTTC
d_call: TRBD2; v_call: TRBV28; j_call: TRBJ2-3; clone_size: .; cdr3_aa: CASSPTLGSGVAGDTQYF; cdr3_nt: TGTGCCAGCAGTCCTACCCTTGGGAGCGGGGTGGCGGGAGATACGCAGTATTTT
d_call: .; v_call: TRBV19; j_call: TRBJ1-4; clone_size: .; cdr3_aa: CASTGDLIEKLFF; cdr3_nt: TGTGCCAGTACGGGGGATTTGATTGAAAAACTGTTTTTT
d_call: TRBD1; v_call: TRBV12-5; j_call: TRBJ1-4; clone_size: .; cdr3_aa: CASGFTSGTGDEKLFF; cdr3_nt: TGTGCTAGTGGTTTTACCTCCGGGACAGGGGATGAAAAACTGTTTTTT
d_call: .; v_call: TRBV27; j_call: TRBJ1-1; clone_size: .; cdr3_aa: CASSLFGVGNTEAFF; cdr3_nt: TGTGCCAGCAGTTTATTCGGGGTGGGGAACACTGAAGCTTTCTTT
d_call: TRBD2; v_call: TRBV3-1/TRBV3-2; j_call: TRBJ2-3; clone_size: .; cdr3_aa: CASSQIAGPDTQYF; cdr3_nt: TGTGCCAGCAGCCAGATAGCGGGGCCAGATACGCAGTATTTT
d_call: TRBD1; v_call: TRBV6-6; j_call: TRBJ1-2; clone_size: .; cdr3_aa: CASSRSRTGSYTF; cdr3_nt: TGTGCCAGCAGTCGATCTAGGACAGGGAGCTACACCTTC
d_call: .; v_call: TRBV9; j_call: TRBJ1-1; clone_size: .; cdr3_aa: CASSVVGNPGTEAFF; cdr3_nt: TGTGCCAGCAGCGTAGTGGGCAACCCTGGGACTGAAGCTTTCTTT
d_call: TRBD1; v_call: TRBV9; j_call: TRBJ1-5; clone_size: .; cdr3_aa: CASSRSDRGDQPQHF; cdr3_nt: TGTGCCAGCAGCAGAAGTGACAGGGGAGATCAGCCCCAGCATTTT
d_call: .; v_call: TRBV19; j_call: TRBJ1-2; clone_size: once; cdr3_aa: CASRDSQNYGYTF; cdr3_nt: TGTGCCAGTAGGGACAGTCAGAACTATGGCTACACCTTC
d_call: TRBD1; v_call: TRBV11-2; j_call: TRBJ1-4; clone_size: .; cdr3_aa: CASSFGQGVEKLFF; cdr3_nt: TGTGCCAGCAGCTTCGGACAGGGCGTTGAAAAACTGTTTTTT
d_call: TRBD1; v_call: TRBV5-4; j_call: TRBJ1-6; clone_size: .; cdr3_aa: CASSLGGQGYNSPLHF; cdr3_nt: TGTGCCAGCAGCTTGGGGGGACAGGGGTATAATTCACCCCTCCACTTT
d_call: .; v_call: TRBV11-2; j_call: TRBJ2-7; clone_size: .; cdr3_aa: CASSLSVYEQYF; cdr3_nt: TGTGCCAGCAGCCTAAGCGTATACGAGCAGTACTTC
d_call: .; v_call: TRBV12-3/TRBV12-4; j_call: TRBJ1-2; clone_size: .; cdr3_aa: CASSLEGHYGYTF; cdr3_nt: TGTGCCAGCAGTCTTGAGGGCCATTATGGCTACACCTTC
d_call: TRBD1; v_call: TRBV6-5; j_call: TRBJ1-1; clone_size: .; cdr3_aa: CARPTGAKGEAFF; cdr3_nt: TGTGCCAGGCCCACAGGGGCCAAGGGTGAAGCTTTCTTT
d_call: .; v_call: TRBV18; j_call: TRBJ2-7; clone_size: .; cdr3_aa: CASSKVDRTYEQYF; cdr3_nt: TGTGCCAGCTCAAAAGTCGACAGGACCTACGAGCAGTACTTC
d_call: TRBD1; v_call: TRBV4-1; j_call: TRBJ2-7; clone_size: .; cdr3_aa: CASSHRIGQGKRFYEQYF; cdr3_nt: TGCGCCAGCAGCCATAGGATCGGACAGGGCAAGCGGTTCTACGAGCAGTACTTC
d_call: .; v_call: TRBV5-1; j_call: TRBJ2-3; clone_size: .; cdr3_aa: CASSISGGGGDTQYF; cdr3_nt: TGCGCCAGCAGTATCTCGGGGGGCGGCGGAGATACGCAGTATTTT